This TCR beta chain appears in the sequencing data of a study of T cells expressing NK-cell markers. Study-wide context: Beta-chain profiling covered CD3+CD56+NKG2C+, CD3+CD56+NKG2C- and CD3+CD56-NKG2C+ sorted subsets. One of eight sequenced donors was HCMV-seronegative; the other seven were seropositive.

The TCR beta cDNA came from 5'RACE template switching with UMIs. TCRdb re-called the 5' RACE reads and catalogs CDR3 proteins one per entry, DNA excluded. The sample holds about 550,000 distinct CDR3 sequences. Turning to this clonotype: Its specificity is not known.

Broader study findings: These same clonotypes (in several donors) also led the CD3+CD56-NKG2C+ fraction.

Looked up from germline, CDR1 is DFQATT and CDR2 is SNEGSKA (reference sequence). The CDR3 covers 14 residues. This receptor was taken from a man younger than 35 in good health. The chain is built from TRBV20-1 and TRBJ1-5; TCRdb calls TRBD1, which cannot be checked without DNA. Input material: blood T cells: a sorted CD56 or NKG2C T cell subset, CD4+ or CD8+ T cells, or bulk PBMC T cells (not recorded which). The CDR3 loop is CSASRDRGPQPQHF.